The T cell receptor (beta chain) under discussion was sequenced for a study of blood T cell repertoires in COVID-19. About the study: COVID-19 samples from acute and convalescent phases originated in the United States, Italy and Spain. PBMCs, B-cell-depleted T cells, or T cells were the source of the cDNA or gDNA that made up the material.

Those enrolled in Seattle joined during active infection and were followed longitudinally afterward. Per the study methods: The authors estimated nucleated cell counts from reference gene primer amplification. Sequenced by immunoSEQ multiplex PCR; TCRdb stores in-frame clones only, minus some. V and J calls and clone size are copied from that table; D and trimming were computed from the DNA. This sample yields 350,000 or so clones, of which about 87% are seen a single time; approximately 1.8% belongs to the top ten. J was trimmed by 8 bases and V by 10 bases; bases with no gene match: 13. This CDR3 spans 13 amino acids. In germline, CDR1 is LNHDA, CDR2 SQIVND (reference sequence).

The sequence was obtained from a woman aged 30 to 39 with COVID-19, enrolled during active disease. The sequencing input was peripheral blood. V and J are TRBV19 and TRBJ1-1, with 7 bases aligning to TRBD1. For the CDR3, the DNA is TGTGCCACCACTGACAGGGTCTCCTCCGAAGCTTTCTTT. Residues: CATTDRVSSEAFF.